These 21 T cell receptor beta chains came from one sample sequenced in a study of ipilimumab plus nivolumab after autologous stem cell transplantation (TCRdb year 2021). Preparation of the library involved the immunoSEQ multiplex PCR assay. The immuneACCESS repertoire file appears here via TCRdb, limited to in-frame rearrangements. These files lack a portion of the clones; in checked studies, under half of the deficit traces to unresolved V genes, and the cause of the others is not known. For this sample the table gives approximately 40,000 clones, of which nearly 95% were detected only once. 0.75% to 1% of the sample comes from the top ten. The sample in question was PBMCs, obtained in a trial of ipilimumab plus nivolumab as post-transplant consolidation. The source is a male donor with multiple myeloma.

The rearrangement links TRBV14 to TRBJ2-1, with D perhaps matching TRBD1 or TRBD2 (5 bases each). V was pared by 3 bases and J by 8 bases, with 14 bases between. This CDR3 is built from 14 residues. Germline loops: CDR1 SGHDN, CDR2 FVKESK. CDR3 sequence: CASSQVWGKDEQFF. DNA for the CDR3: TGTGCCAGCAGCCAGGTTTGGGGGAAGGATGAGCAGTTCTTC.

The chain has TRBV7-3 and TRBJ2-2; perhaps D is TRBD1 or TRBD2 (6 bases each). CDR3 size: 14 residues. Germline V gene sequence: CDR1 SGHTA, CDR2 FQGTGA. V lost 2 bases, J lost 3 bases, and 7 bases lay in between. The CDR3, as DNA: TGTGCCAGCAGCTTAGGGGGGCACACCGGGGAGCTGTTTTTT. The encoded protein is CASSLGGHTGELFF.

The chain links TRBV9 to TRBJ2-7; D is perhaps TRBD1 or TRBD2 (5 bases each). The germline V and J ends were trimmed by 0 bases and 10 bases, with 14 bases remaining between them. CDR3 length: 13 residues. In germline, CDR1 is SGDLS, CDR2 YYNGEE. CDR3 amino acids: CASSVDQWDPQYF. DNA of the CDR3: TGTGCCAGCAGCGTAGATCAGTGGGACCCTCAGTACTTC. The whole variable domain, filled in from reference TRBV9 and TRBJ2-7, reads DSGVTQTPKHLITATGQRVTLRCSPRSGDLSVYWYQQSLDQGLQFLIQYYNGEERAKGNILERFSAQQFPDLHSELNLSSLELGDSALYFCASSVDQWDPQYFGPGTRLTVT.

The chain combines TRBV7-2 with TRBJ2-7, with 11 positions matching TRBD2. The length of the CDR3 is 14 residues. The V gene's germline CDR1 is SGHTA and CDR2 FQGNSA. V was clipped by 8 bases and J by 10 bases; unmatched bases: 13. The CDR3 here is CASVEGASGRLQYF. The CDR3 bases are TGTGCCAGCGTGGAAGGGGCTAGCGGGAGGCTTCAGTACTTC. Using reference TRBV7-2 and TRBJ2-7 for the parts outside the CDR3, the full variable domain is GAGVSQSPSNKVTEKGKDVELRCDPISGHTALYWYRQSLGQGLEFLIYFQGNSAPDKSGLPSDRFSAERTGGSVSTLTIQRTQQEDSAVYLCASVEGASGRLQYFGPGTRLTVT.

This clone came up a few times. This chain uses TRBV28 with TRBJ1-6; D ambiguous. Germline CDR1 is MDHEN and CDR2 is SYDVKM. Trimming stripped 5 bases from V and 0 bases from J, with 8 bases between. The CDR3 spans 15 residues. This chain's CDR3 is CASSRAGSYNSPLHF. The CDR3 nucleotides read TGTGCCAGCAGTCGAGCGGGCTCCTATAATTCACCCCTCCACTTT.

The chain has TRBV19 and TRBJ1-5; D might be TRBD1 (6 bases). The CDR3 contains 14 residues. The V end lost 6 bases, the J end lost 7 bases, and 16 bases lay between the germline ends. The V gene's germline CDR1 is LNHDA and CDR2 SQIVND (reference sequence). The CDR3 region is CASRARAGDQPQHF. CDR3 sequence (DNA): TGTGCCAGTAGGGCCCGGGCAGGGGACCAGCCCCAGCATTTT.

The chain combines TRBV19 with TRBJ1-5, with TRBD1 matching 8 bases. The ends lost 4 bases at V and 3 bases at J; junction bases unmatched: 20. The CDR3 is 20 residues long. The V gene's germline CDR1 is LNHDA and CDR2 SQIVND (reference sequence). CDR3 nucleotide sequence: TGTGCCAGTAGTACCCGGGAGGGGGACAGGCTGCATGGGGACAATCAGCCCCAGCATTTT. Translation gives CASSTREGDRLHGDNQPQHF.

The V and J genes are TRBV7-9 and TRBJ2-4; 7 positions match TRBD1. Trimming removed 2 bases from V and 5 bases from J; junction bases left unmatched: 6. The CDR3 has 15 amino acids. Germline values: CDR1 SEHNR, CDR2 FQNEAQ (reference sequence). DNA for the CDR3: TGTGCCAGCAGCTTATACACAGGGGCGGAAAACATTCAGTACTTC. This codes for CASSLYTGAENIQYF.

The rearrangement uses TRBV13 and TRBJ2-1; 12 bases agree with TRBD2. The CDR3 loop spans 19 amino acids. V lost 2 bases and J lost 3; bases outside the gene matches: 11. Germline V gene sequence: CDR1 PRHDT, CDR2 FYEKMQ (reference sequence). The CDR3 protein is CASSLTSGGPHPFYNEQFF. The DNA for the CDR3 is TGTGCCAGCAGCTTAACTAGCGGGGGGCCTCACCCCTTCTACAATGAGCAGTTCTTC. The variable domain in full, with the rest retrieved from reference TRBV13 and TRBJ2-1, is AAGVIQSPRHLIKEKRETATLKCYPIPRHDTVYWYQQGPGQDPQFLISFYEKMQSDKGSIPDRFSAQQFSDYHSELNMSSLELGDSALYFCASSLTSGGPHPFYNEQFFGPGTRLTVL.

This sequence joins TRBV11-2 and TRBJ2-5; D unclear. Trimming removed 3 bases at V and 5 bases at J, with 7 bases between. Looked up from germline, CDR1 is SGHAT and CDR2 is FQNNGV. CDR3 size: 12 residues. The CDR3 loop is CASSFVVETQYF. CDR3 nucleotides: TGTGCCAGCAGCTTCGTCGTGGAGACCCAGTACTTC.

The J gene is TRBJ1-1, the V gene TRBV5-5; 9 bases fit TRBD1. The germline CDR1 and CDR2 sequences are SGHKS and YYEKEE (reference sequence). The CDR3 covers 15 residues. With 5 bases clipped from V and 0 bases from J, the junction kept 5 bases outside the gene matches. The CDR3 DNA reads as TGTGCCAGCAGGGACAGGGGCCCCCTGAACACTGAAGCTTTCTTT. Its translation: CASRDRGPLNTEAFF.

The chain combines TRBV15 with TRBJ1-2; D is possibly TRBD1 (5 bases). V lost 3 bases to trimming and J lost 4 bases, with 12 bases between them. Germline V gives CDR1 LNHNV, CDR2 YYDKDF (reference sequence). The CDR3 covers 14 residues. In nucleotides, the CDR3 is TGTGCCACCAGCAGGGGGGTAGGGGCCTATGGCTACACCTTC. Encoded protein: CATSRGVGAYGYTF.

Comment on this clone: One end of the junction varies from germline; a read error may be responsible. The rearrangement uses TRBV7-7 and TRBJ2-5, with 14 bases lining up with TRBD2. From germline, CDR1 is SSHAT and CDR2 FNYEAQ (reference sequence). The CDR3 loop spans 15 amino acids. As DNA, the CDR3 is TGTGCTAGCAGCCAAGGACTAGCGGGGGGCGAGACCCAGTACTTC. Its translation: CASSQGLAGGETQYF.

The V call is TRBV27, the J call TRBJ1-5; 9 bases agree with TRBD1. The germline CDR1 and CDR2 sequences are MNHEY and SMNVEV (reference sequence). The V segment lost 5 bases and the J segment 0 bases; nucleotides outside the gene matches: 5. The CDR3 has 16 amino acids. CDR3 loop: CASSHGTGISNQPQHF. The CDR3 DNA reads TGTGCCAGCAGTCACGGGACAGGGATTAGCAATCAGCCCCAGCATTTT.

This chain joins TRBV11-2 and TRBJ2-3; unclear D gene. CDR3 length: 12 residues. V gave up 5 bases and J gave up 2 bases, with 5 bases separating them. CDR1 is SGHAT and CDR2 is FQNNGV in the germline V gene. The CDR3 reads CASSPSTDTQYF. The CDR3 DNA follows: TGTGCCAGCAGCCCGTCCACAGATACGCAGTATTTT.

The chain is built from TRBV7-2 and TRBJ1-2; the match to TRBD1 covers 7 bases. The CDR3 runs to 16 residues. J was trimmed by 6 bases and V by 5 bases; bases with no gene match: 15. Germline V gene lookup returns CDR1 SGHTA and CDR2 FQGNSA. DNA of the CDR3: TGTGCCAGCAGCCCACGGACAGGTTCATTTTCGGATGGCTACACCTTC. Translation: CASSPRTGSFSDGYTF.

The CDR3 spells CATSSPGDRRNQPQHF. CDR3 sequence (DNA): TGTGCCACCAGCAGCCCTGGGGACAGACGCAATCAGCCCCAGCATTTT. The J gene is TRBJ1-5, the V gene TRBV15; 7 bases map to TRBD1. The CDR3 extends over 16 amino acids. V lost 3 bases to trimming and J lost 2 bases; unmatched junction nucleotides: 7. The germline V gene encodes CDR1 LNHNV and CDR2 YYDKDF (reference sequence).

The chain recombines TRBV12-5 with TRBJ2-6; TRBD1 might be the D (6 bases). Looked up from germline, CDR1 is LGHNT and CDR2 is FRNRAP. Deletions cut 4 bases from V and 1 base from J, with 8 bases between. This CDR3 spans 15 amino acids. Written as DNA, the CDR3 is TGTGCTAGTGGTTCTGGACAGTCTGGGGCCAACGTCCTGACTTTC. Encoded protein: CASGSGQSGANVLTF.

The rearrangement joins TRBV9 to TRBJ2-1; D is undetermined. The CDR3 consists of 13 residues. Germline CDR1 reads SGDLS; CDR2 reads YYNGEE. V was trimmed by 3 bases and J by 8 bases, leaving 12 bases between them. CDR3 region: CASSARSLYEQFF. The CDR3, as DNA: TGTGCCAGCAGCGCTCGATCCTTATATGAGCAGTTCTTC.

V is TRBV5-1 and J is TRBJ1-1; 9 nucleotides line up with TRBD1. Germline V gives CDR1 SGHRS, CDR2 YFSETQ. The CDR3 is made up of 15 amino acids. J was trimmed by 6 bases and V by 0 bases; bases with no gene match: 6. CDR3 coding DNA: TGCGCCAGCAGCTTGGCCGGGACAGGGATTTCTGAAGCTTTCTTT. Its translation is CASSLAGTGISEAFF.

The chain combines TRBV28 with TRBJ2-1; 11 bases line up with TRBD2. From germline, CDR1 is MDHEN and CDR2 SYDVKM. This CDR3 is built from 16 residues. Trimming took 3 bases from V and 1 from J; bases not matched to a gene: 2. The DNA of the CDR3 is TGTGCCAGCAGTTTCATAGCGGGAGGGTCCTACAATGAGCAGTTCTTC. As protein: CASSFIAGGSYNEQFF.